This T cell receptor (beta chain) comes out of a study of T cells in Graves' hyperthyroidism and ophthalmopathy. This clonotype was seen only a few times. With 0 bases removed from V and 0 bases from J, the gap between germline ends came to 13 bases. CDR3 size: 16 residues. Germline V CDR1 and CDR2: SGDLS, YYNGEE. The investigators amplified TCR beta CDR3 regions from RNA transcripts. Primed by the HTBI set, a first-round RT-PCR was run on the TCR CDR3. MiXCR was run by TCRdb on the multiplex PCR reads, yielding one entry per CDR3 protein. The sample yields a few hundred thousand distinct CDR3 sequences, about 14% seen once. Diagnoses were made from clinical symptoms, serum measures (thyroxine and TRAb), thyroid ultrasound and orbital computed tomography.

The sample was blood. The V gene is TRBV9, the J gene TRBJ2-7; D tentatively reads TRBD1 or TRBD2 (5 bases each). The receptor was isolated from a woman aged 40 to 55 with Graves' hyperthyroidism. CDR3 amino acids: CASSVDPGRSSYEQYF. CDR3 DNA: TGTGCCAGCAGCGTAGATCCAGGGAGAAGCTCCTACGAGCAGTACTTC.